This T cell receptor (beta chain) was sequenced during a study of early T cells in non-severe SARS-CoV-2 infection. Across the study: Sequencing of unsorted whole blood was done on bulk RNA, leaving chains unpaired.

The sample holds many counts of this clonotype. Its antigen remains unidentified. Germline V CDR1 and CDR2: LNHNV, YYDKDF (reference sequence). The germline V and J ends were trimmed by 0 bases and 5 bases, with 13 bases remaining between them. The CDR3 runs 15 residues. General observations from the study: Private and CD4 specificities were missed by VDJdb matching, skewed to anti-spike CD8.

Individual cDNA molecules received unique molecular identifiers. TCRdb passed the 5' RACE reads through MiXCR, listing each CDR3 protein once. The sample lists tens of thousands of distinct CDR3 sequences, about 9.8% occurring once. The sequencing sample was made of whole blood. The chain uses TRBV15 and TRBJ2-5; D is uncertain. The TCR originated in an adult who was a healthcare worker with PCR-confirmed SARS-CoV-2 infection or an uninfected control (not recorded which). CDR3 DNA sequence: TGTGCCACCAGCAGAGATCTTGTGGAGTCCGAGACCCAGTACTTC. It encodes CATSRDLVESETQYF.